These 17 T cell receptor beta chains were all obtained from the same sample, sequenced in a study of blood T cells in healthy people across ages (dated by TCRdb to the mid-2010s). Library prep was done by 5' RACE. Sequencing instrument: Illumina HiSeq 2500. A second PCR of roughly 7 to 11 cycles was performed with a sample-barcoded 5' primer and a J-beta primer mix. TCRdb redid the processing of the public reads, applying fastp at Q25 and MiXCR, and retained in-frame beta chains. For every CDR3 protein sequence, its rows merge into one entry that carries the most common genes and DNA. Present in this sample are about 680,000 distinct CDR3 sequences, 45% to 50% of which were seen just once. Of the sample, under 35% falls within the top ten clones. The sequenced sample consisted of blood. These receptors were collected from an older woman in good health.

The chain is built from TRBV29-1 and TRBJ2-7, with 8 positions matching TRBD1. J gave up 3 bases and V 5 bases, and 6 bases lay outside the gene matches. CDR1 is SQVTM, CDR2 ANQGSEA, per germline. This CDR3 has 13 residues. This chain's CDR3 is CSVLTGTGYEQYF. The CDR3 DNA reads as TGCAGCGTTCTGACAGGGACAGGCTACGAGCAGTACTTC.

This clonotype was seen once. The chain uses TRBV20-1 and TRBJ2-7; 8 bases align to TRBD2. CDR3 size: 15 residues. The V segment lost 5 bases and the J segment 3 bases; nucleotides outside the gene matches: 12. Germline V CDR1 and CDR2: DFQATT, SNEGSKA (reference sequence). CDR3 sequence reads: CSAGGPPAGDYEQYF. The DNA of the CDR3 is TGCAGTGCTGGGGGCCCCCCAGCGGGAGACTACGAGCAGTACTTC.

The chain recombines TRBV7-2 with TRBJ1-6; TRBD1 might be the D (5 bases). Germline lookup yields CDR1 SGHTA and CDR2 FQGNSA. Trimming stripped 2 bases from V and 10 bases from J, with 12 bases between. The CDR3 has 14 amino acids. The CDR3 loop reads CASSLLQGSSPLHF. The DNA for the CDR3 is TGTGCCAGCAGCTTACTCCAGGGAAGCTCACCCCTCCACTTT. The full variable domain, rest sourced from reference TRBV7-2 and TRBJ1-6, is GAGVSQSPSNKVTEKGKDVELRCDPISGHTALYWYRQSLGQGLEFLIYFQGNSAPDKSGLPSDRFSAERTGGSVSTLTIQRTQQEDSAVYLCASSLLQGSSPLHFGNGTRLTVT.

This clonotype was seen a few times. V and J are TRBV10-3 and TRBJ2-6; no definite D call. The germline gives CDR1 ENHRY, CDR2 SYGVKD. Trimming removed 6 bases from V and 0 bases from J, with 9 bases in between. The CDR3 extends over 15 amino acids. The CDR3 spells CAISSAASGANVLTF. The CDR3 DNA follows: TGTGCCATCAGCTCCGCAGCCTCTGGGGCCAACGTCCTGACTTTC.

The chain's CDR3 is CASSPRGESEETQYF. The CDR3 region has the DNA TGTGCCAGCAGCCCTAGGGGGGAATCCGAAGAGACCCAGTACTTC. The chain carries TRBV7-9 and TRBJ2-7; D tentatively reads TRBD1 or TRBD2 (6 bases each). TRBJ2-5 matches the DNA end more closely, so the J call is doubtful. The CDR3 covers 15 residues. The germline gives CDR1 SEHNR, CDR2 FQNEAQ (reference sequence).

This sequence joins TRBV5-1 and TRBJ2-4; D is unresolved. Gene TRBJ2-7 matches the end of the DNA better, so the J call may be wrong. Germline assignment: CDR1 SGHRS and CDR2 YFSETQ. The CDR3 is made up of 13 amino acids. CDR3 residues: CASKREDAYEQYF. DNA for the CDR3: TGCGCCAGCAAACGCGAAGATGCGTACGAGCAGTACTTC.

The V gene is TRBV18, the J gene TRBJ2-1, with 13 bases lining up with TRBD2. The germline CDR1 and CDR2 sequences are KGHSH and LQKENI. The CDR3 totals 17 residues. The ends lost 2 bases at V and 8 bases at J; junction bases unmatched: 9. The CDR3 DNA is TGTGCCAGCTCACCAGGGGACGGACTAGCGGGAGAAGATGAGCAGTTCTTC. This gives the protein CASSPGDGLAGEDEQFF.

This clonotype was observed many times. The chain couples TRBV6-2 or TRBV6-3 to TRBJ2-3; D remains unclear. Trimming cost V 5 bases and J 1 base, with 16 bases left between them. The V gene's germline CDR1 is MNHEY and CDR2 SVGEGT. This CDR3 has 16 amino acids. CDR3 sequence (DNA): TGTGCCAGCAGTCCCGGCAGCCGTAGTGGCACAGATACGCAGTATTTT. This codes for CASSPGSRSGTDTQYF.

In this sample, this clonotype turned up once. The V gene is TRBV7-2, the J gene TRBJ2-7, with TRBD2 matching over 7 bases. Trimming removed 5 bases from V and 10 bases from J; junction bases left unmatched: 11. The length of the CDR3 is 13 residues. Per the germline V gene, CDR1 is SGHTA and CDR2 is FQGNSA. CDR3 sequence reads: CASSPGTKEIQYF. CDR3 DNA: TGTGCCAGCAGCCCCGGGACTAAAGAGATCCAGTACTTC.

This clonotype was detected once. A read error is possible here, since a much larger clone lies one base away. The chain employs TRBV3-1 and TRBJ2-7, with a tentative D call TRBD2 (5 bases). The V end lost 1 base, the J end lost 5 bases, and 12 bases lay between the germline ends. The CDR3 is 14 residues long. Germline CDR1 reads LGHDT; CDR2 reads YNNKEL (reference sequence). This CDR3 reads CASSQGYRGDEQYF. The CDR3, as DNA: TGTGCCAGCAGCCAAGGGTACCGGGGAGACGAGCAGTACTTC.

The genes are TRBV27 and TRBJ2-3, with 8 bases fitting TRBD1. The germline gives CDR1 MNHEY, CDR2 SMNVEV (reference sequence). The J segment lost 1 base and the V segment lost 3 bases, leaving 3 bases of the junction unmatched. The CDR3 has 15 residues. The chain's CDR3 is CASSFTGGGTDTQYF. The CDR3 DNA follows: TGTGCCAGCAGTTTTACAGGGGGTGGCACAGATACGCAGTATTTT.

This clonotype has just a few counts. The rearrangement links TRBV20-1 to TRBJ1-5; D is undetermined. Looked up from germline, CDR1 is DFQATT and CDR2 is SNEGSKA (reference sequence). This CDR3 region has 14 residues. V was pared by 3 bases and J by 2 bases, with 11 bases between. In DNA, the CDR3 is TGCAGTGCTAGCCCCATGGGTGGCAATCAGCCCCAGCATTTT. Protein sequence: CSASPMGGNQPQHF.

V is TRBV5-1 and J is TRBJ2-1; D could derive from TRBD1 or TRBD2 (7 bases each). The CDR3 loop spans 14 amino acids. Germline V CDR1 and CDR2: SGHRS, YFSETQ. V was cut by 7 bases and J by 8 bases, with 19 bases left in between. This CDR3 is CASSGQGGFDEQFF. DNA for the CDR3: TGCGCCAGCTCTGGGCAGGGGGGGTTCGATGAGCAGTTCTTC.

This clonotype was observed a handful of times. The chain recombines TRBV20-1 with TRBJ2-5; TRBD2 aligns across 10 bases. The J call may be wrong; the DNA end is better matched by TRBJ2-7. CDR1 and CDR2 (germline): DFQATT, SNEGSKA (reference sequence). This CDR3 is built from 14 residues. CDR3: CSVDHLAGGGEQYF. In DNA, the CDR3 is TGCAGTGTGGATCACTTAGCGGGAGGAGGCGAGCAGTACTTC.

V usage is TRBV4-2 and J usage is TRBJ2-5, with a weak D call TRBD1 (6 bases). V lost 3 bases to trimming and J lost 3 bases, with 23 bases between them. The germline gives CDR1 LGHNA, CDR2 YNFKEQ. The CDR3 runs to 18 residues. In nucleotides, the CDR3 is TGTGCCAGCAGCCAGGGGCAGGGGCTAAATTTACAAGAAGAGACCCAGTACTTC. Translated: CASSQGQGLNLQEETQYF.

V usage is TRBV6-2 or TRBV6-3 and J usage is TRBJ2-1, with TRBD2 matching 8 bases. The germline CDR1 and CDR2 sequences are MNHEY and SVGEGT. V was clipped by 6 bases and J by 10 bases; unmatched bases: 8. The CDR3 consists of 13 residues. The CDR3 DNA reads TGTGCCAGCAGCTCGCGCGGGGGGAGGGAGCAGTTCTTC. Amino acid sequence: CASSSRGGREQFF.

This clonotype was seen only a few times. The chain uses TRBV7-8 and TRBJ2-5; TRBD2 matches at 9 bases. Germline V lookup: CDR1 SGHVS, CDR2 FQNEAQ. The CDR3 is 17 residues long. V trimming: 5 bases; J trimming: 1 base; junction bases outside the gene matches: 11. The CDR3 DNA is TGTGCCAGCAGCCCCTCCCGGGCTAGCGGGATCCAAGAGACCCAGTACTTC. This translates into CASSPSRASGIQETQYF. The whole variable domain, remainder taken from reference TRBV7-8 and TRBJ2-5, is GAGVSQSPRYKVAKRGQDVALRCDPISGHVSLFWYQQALGQGPEFLTYFQNEAQLDKSGLPSDRFFAERPEGSVSTLKIQRTQQEDSAVYLCASSPSRASGIQETQYFGPGTRLLVL.